This paragraph covers one T cell receptor (beta chain) sequence. Original data processing: The assay estimated nucleated cells by amplifying reference gene primers. Profiled with immunoSEQ multiplex PCR; TCRdb holds only in-frame clones, not every one. V, J and clone size are taken as reported in that table, and D and trimming were inferred from the DNA itself. The sample carries roughly 450,000 clones, about 90% recorded once. Cohort assignment relied on participant-reported clinical history. Donors of Cohort 3 who recovered were those that had two negative PCRs, clearance, or symptom resolution. The germline CDR1 and CDR2 sequences are KGHSH and LQKENI. V was trimmed by 3 bases and J by 10 bases, leaving 13 bases between them. This CDR3 region has 13 residues. This specimen comes from a study of blood T cell repertoires in COVID-19. Looking at the study overall: PBMCs, B-cell-depleted T cells, or T cells were the source of the cDNA or gDNA that made up the material.

The J gene is TRBJ2-1, the V gene TRBV18; D perhaps matches TRBD2 (6 bases). The sequenced sample was PBMCs or T cells enriched from blood (not recorded which). The source of this sequence is a man between 18 and 35 years old who had recovered from COVID-19. CDR3 coding DNA: TGTGCCAGCTCACCGAGGGACGGGGGAGAGCAGTTCTTC. Protein product: CASSPRDGGEQFF.